This TCR beta chain was profiled in a study of T cell changes during pregnancy in multiple sclerosis. Germline trimming cut 4 bases from V and 7 bases from J; bases unmatched to any gene: 18. This CDR3 contains 17 residues. Germline values: CDR1 SGHDN, CDR2 FVKESK. Libraries were prepared by immunoSEQ multiplex PCR; TCRdb keeps only in-frame clonotypes and omits some of them. This repertoire shows approximately 53,000 clones, nearly 95% found once; its top ten account for approximately 0.29%. The gene calls are TRBV14 and TRBJ2-7; 8 positions agree with TRBD1. The receptor's source is a female donor with multiple sclerosis, enrolled in a pregnancy study. Sequencing was performed on CD4+ T cells from peripheral blood mononuclear cells, taken in the second trimester of pregnancy. The CDR3 DNA reads as TGTGCCAGCAGCCGGAATGGACAGGGTCTCTCTTTGGGGGAGCAGTACTTC. Translation: CASSRNGQGLSLGEQYF. Full variable domain (missing parts from reference TRBV14 and TRBJ2-7): EAGVTQFPSHSVIEKGQTVTLRCDPISGHDNLYWYRRVMGKEIKFLLHFVKESKQDESGMPNNRFLAERTGGTYSTLKVQPAELEDSGVYFCASSRNGQGLSLGEQYFGPGTRLTVT.